The present TCR beta chain was sequenced within a study of blood T cells in healthy people across ages. About the study: Capture via template switching afforded approximately one barcoded beta molecule per two T cells.

This CDR3 has 14 residues. Per the germline V gene, CDR1 is SGHTA and CDR2 is FQGNSA. Alongside a J-beta primer mix, a sample-barcoded 5' primer served in a second PCR lasting about 7 to 12 cycles. Every molecule of cDNA carried a tag from a template-switch adaptor with 12 random nucleotides. TCRdb re-called the 5' RACE reads through MiXCR, storing one row per CDR3 protein. The sample carries about 780,000 distinct CDR3 sequences, about half recorded once. The genes are TRBV7-2 and TRBJ2-5; D is uncertain. The DNA end lines up better with TRBJ2-7; the J call may be wrong. This TCR was recovered from a man aged 80 or over in good health. Sequencing input: blood. CDR3 bases: TGTGCCAGCAGACTCGATACAACCTACTACGAGCAGTACTTC. Protein: CASRLDTTYYEQYF.